The 32 T cell receptor beta chains below were found in one sample sequenced in a study of beta chain features in type 1 diabetes. Every isolated RNA sample was fully reverse transcribed, so sequencing captured expressed TCRB transcripts. Sequencing was performed with immunoSEQ multiplex PCR; in TCRdb, only in-frame clones are kept and a portion is missing. The data contain 120,000 to 150,000 clones, 6.9% of them singletons. Material: central memory CD4+ T cells from blood. The receptors come from a young woman in good health.

The V call is TRBV9, the J call TRBJ2-3, with 7 bases identical to TRBD2. This CDR3 contains 14 residues. Germline V gene data show CDR1 as SGDLS and CDR2 as YYNGEE. With V trimmed by 4 bases and J by 2 bases, 4 bases remained unmatched. The CDR3 region is CASSTTSATDTQYF. The CDR3 DNA is TGTGCCAGCAGCACCACTAGCGCCACAGATACGCAGTATTTT. Full variable domain (missing parts from reference TRBV9 and TRBJ2-3): DSGVTQTPKHLITATGQRVTLRCSPRSGDLSVYWYQQSLDQGLQFLIQYYNGEERAKGNILERFSAQQFPDLHSELNLSSLELGDSALYFCASSTTSATDTQYFGPGTRLTVL.

The chain is built from TRBV28 and TRBJ2-3; TRBD2 agrees at 15 bases. With 6 bases clipped from V and 5 bases from J, the junction kept 9 bases outside the gene matches. Looked up from germline, CDR1 is MDHEN and CDR2 is SYDVKM. The CDR3 is 17 amino acids. CDR3 loop: CASSSGLAGGPGDTQYF. CDR3 sequence (DNA): TGTGCCAGCAGCTCAGGACTAGCGGGAGGGCCAGGAGATACGCAGTATTTT.

This clone showed up just a few times. This rearrangement joins TRBV28 to TRBJ1-5; 7 nucleotides line up with TRBD1. CDR1 MDHEN and CDR2 SYDVKM come from the germline V gene. The V gene end was trimmed by 6 bases and the J gene end by 4 bases; junction bases not matched to a gene: 12. The CDR3 spans 16 residues. The chain's CDR3 is CASRDGTVAENQPQHF. CDR3 nucleotides: TGTGCCAGCAGAGACGGGACAGTGGCTGAGAATCAGCCCCAGCATTTT.

This clone came up a few times. The rearrangement joins TRBV7-3 to TRBJ2-3; 7 positions match TRBD1. Germline CDR1 and CDR2: SGHTA and FQGTGA. This CDR3 spans 16 amino acids. Losses at the gene ends were 5 bases for V and 1 base for J; bases not matched to a gene: 9. In DNA, the CDR3 is TGTGCCAGCAGCCTATCGGGACAGCGTCGCACAGATACGCAGTATTTT. It is translated as CASSLSGQRRTDTQYF. The full variable domain, in which reference TRBV7-3 and TRBJ2-3 provide the parts outside the CDR3, is GAGVSQTPSNKVTEKGKYVELRCDPISGHTALYWYRQSLGQGPEFLIYFQGTGAADDSGLPNDRFFAVRPEGSVSTLKIQRTERGDSAVYLCASSLSGQRRTDTQYFGPGTRLTVL.

The sample holds a few counts of this clone. The V call is TRBV19, the J call TRBJ2-3, with D perhaps matching TRBD1 (6 bases). This CDR3 region has 17 residues. V shed 2 bases and J shed 0 bases, with 15 bases lying between them. Germline V gene sequence: CDR1 LNHDA, CDR2 SQIVND (reference sequence). The CDR3: CASSILSRTDSTDTQYF. In nucleotides, the CDR3 is TGTGCCAGTAGTATACTTTCCCGGACAGACAGCACAGATACGCAGTATTTT.

This clone was observed a few times. V is TRBV19 and J is TRBJ2-3, with TRBD1 matching over 10 bases. Germline CDR1 and CDR2: LNHDA and SQIVND (reference sequence). This CDR3 spans 10 amino acids. After removal of 10 bases from V and 15 bases from J, the junction contained 7 bases not matched to a gene. Here the CDR3 DNA reads TGTGCCACCCGGGACAGGGGAATATATTTT. Translation: CATRDRGIYF.

This clone was counted only a few times. The chain uses TRBV9 and TRBJ2-1; 7 positions match TRBD1. The V gene's germline CDR1 is SGDLS and CDR2 YYNGEE. The CDR3 is made up of 14 amino acids. The V segment lost 4 bases and the J segment 0 bases; nucleotides outside the gene matches: 1. In nucleotides, the CDR3 is TGTGCCAGCAGCAACAGGGGCTCCTACAATGAGCAGTTCTTC. As protein: CASSNRGSYNEQFF. Filled out from reference TRBV9 and TRBJ2-1, the complete variable domain reads DSGVTQTPKHLITATGQRVTLRCSPRSGDLSVYWYQQSLDQGLQFLIQYYNGEERAKGNILERFSAQQFPDLHSELNLSSLELGDSALYFCASSNRGSYNEQFFGPGTRLTVL.

This chain connects TRBV2 to TRBJ1-5, with unresolved D. Trimming removed 7 bases at V and 6 bases at J, with 25 bases between. CDR3 size: 17 residues. Germline CDR1 reads SNHLY; CDR2 reads FYNNEI. CDR3 sequence reads: CASTPLRTAVAGQPQHF. The CDR3 DNA is TGTGCCAGCACCCCCCTTCGGACGGCGGTCGCGGGTCAGCCCCAGCATTTT.

This clone has more than one count but fewer than ten. The rearrangement links TRBV30 to TRBJ1-3; D might be TRBD1 (6 bases). Germline CDR1 GTSNPN, CDR2 SVGIG (reference sequence). This CDR3 comprises 14 residues. Deletions cut 0 bases from V and 4 bases from J, with 10 bases between. CDR3 sequence reads: CAWSVGGTGNTIYF. The CDR3 bases are TGTGCCTGGAGTGTAGGGGGTACGGGAAACACCATATATTTT.

This clone has a handful of counts. J is TRBJ2-5 and V is TRBV18; the D gene is possibly TRBD1 (5 bases). Trimming shortened V by 6 bases and J by 2 bases, and 16 bases separated the two germline ends. The CDR3 is 15 amino acids. Germline values: CDR1 KGHSH, CDR2 LQKENI. CDR3 protein: CASSLDSPAQETQYF. The CDR3 DNA reads TGTGCCAGCTCTCTCGACAGTCCGGCACAAGAGACCCAGTACTTC. The full variable domain, completed using reference TRBV18 and TRBJ2-5, is NAGVMQNPRHLVRRRGQEARLRCSPMKGHSHVYWYRQLPEEGLKFMVYLQKENIIDESGMPKERFSAEFPKEGPSILRIQQVVRGDSAAYFCASSLDSPAQETQYFGPGTRLLVL.

CDR3 residues: CSVEDGEGAFF. In DNA, the CDR3 is TGCAGCGTTGAAGACGGGGAGGGAGCTTTCTTT. This chain connects TRBV29-1 to TRBJ1-1; D gene uncertain. Between the trimmed V and J ends, which lost 0 bases and 10 bases, there was a span of 9 bases. From germline, CDR1 is SQVTM and CDR2 ANQGSEA. There are 11 residues in the CDR3.

This sequence joins TRBV30 and TRBJ2-3; perhaps TRBD2 as D (5 bases). Germline CDR1 is GTSNPN and CDR2 is SVGIG (reference sequence). Trimming stripped 2 bases from V and 6 bases from J, with 9 bases between. This CDR3 contains 12 residues. CDR3 coding DNA: TGTGCCTGGAGTCAACTAGTCGATACGCAGTATTTT. Translating gives CAWSQLVDTQYF.

This clone was recorded a few times. The J gene is TRBJ1-3, the V gene TRBV15, with D unclear. Germline-derived CDR1 and CDR2 are LNHNV and YYDKDF (reference sequence). V was shortened by 0 bases and J by 5 bases, with 8 bases between the two germline ends. CDR3 length: 14 residues. In nucleotides, the CDR3 is TGTGCCACCAGCAGAGATCAGTTAAGAAACACCATATATTTT. The encoded protein is CATSRDQLRNTIYF.

The chain carries TRBV7-2 and TRBJ2-3, with 8 bases lining up with TRBD2. The V gene's germline CDR1 is SGHTA and CDR2 FQGNSA. With 3 bases clipped from V and 0 bases from J, the junction kept 5 bases outside the gene matches. This CDR3 is built from 16 residues. For the CDR3, the DNA is TGTGCCAGCAGCTTGGCTAGCGGGTCTAGCACAGATACGCAGTATTTT. Amino acids: CASSLASGSSTDTQYF.

This clone was seen a handful of times. The gene calls are TRBV6-5 and TRBJ2-1; TRBD1 agrees at 7 bases. With 5 bases clipped from V and 10 bases from J, the junction kept 14 bases outside the gene matches. Germline lookup yields CDR1 MNHEY and CDR2 SVGAGI. CDR3 length: 15 amino acids. In nucleotides, the CDR3 is TGTGCCAGCAGTACTCGCCGACAGGGAAGCCCCGAGCAGTTCTTC. As protein: CASSTRRQGSPEQFF.

Points on this clone: A read error may produce the germline difference seen at one junction end. The J gene is TRBJ2-3, the V gene TRBV7-7, with TRBD2 matching over 11 bases. Germline CDR1 and CDR2: SSHAT and FNYEAQ (reference sequence). The CDR3 extends over 16 amino acids. The CDR3 DNA reads TGTGCTAGCAGCTTAGGTCTAGCGGGAGGTACAGATACGCAGTATTTT. Encoded protein: CASSLGLAGGTDTQYF.

Ten or more counts support this clone. V usage is TRBV29-1 and J usage is TRBJ1-5; D not certain. The CDR3 is 14 residues long. Germline-derived CDR1 and CDR2 are SQVTM and ANQGSEA. Trimming pared 5 bases from V and 3 bases from J, leaving 14 bases between. As DNA, the CDR3 is TGCAGCGTTACGGTCGAGGCGTCCAATCAGCCCCAGCATTTT. This sequence encodes CSVTVEASNQPQHF.

This clone was found many times. The genes are TRBV28 and TRBJ1-5; 8 bases align to TRBD1. After removal of 6 bases from V and 3 bases from J, the junction contained 7 bases not matched to a gene. Germline loops: CDR1 MDHEN, CDR2 SYDVKM. This CDR3 has 15 residues. The CDR3 nucleotides read TGTGCCAGCAGGGATACAGGGGGTATCAATCAGCCCCAGCATTTT. Translation: CASRDTGGINQPQHF.

A few counts support this clone. V and J are TRBV4-1 and TRBJ2-3, with 8 bases aligning to TRBD2. The germline V gene encodes CDR1 MGHRA and CDR2 YSYEKL. CDR3 size: 17 residues. V trimming: 5 bases; J trimming: 1 base; junction bases outside the gene matches: 11. Here the CDR3 DNA reads TGCGCCAGCAGCTTACTAGCGGACCCGATCGGCACAGATACGCAGTATTTT. This codes for CASSLLADPIGTDTQYF.

The table lists this clone with a few counts. The V gene is TRBV9, the J gene TRBJ1-2; 7 bases line up with TRBD1. CDR3 length equals 15 residues. Per the germline V gene, CDR1 is SGDLS and CDR2 is YYNGEE. V lost 0 bases to trimming and J lost 4 bases; unmatched junction nucleotides: 6. CDR3 nucleotide sequence: TGTGCCAGCAGCGTAGGGGACAGCGCATCCTATGGCTACACCTTC. As protein: CASSVGDSASYGYTF. The full variable domain, its missing parts supplied by reference TRBV9 and TRBJ1-2, is DSGVTQTPKHLITATGQRVTLRCSPRSGDLSVYWYQQSLDQGLQFLIQYYNGEERAKGNILERFSAQQFPDLHSELNLSSLELGDSALYFCASSVGDSASYGYTFGSGTRLTVV.

The gene calls are TRBV18 and TRBJ2-7, with 15 bases lining up with TRBD2. CDR1 is KGHSH and CDR2 is LQKENI in the germline V gene. Losses at the gene ends were 1 base for V and 4 bases for J; bases not matched to a gene: 8. The CDR3 length is 18 residues. The CDR3 region has the DNA TGTGCCAGCTCACCACTCGGACTAGCGGGAGGGAAAGGGTACGAGCAGTACTTC. Its protein is CASSPLGLAGGKGYEQYF.

This clone was counted a few times. The CDR3 nucleotides are TGTGCCAGTAGTCCTCAGGGAGGAGGCGGCAATGAGCAGTTCTTC. It is translated as CASSPQGGGGNEQFF. The chain employs TRBV19 and TRBJ2-1; D may be TRBD2 (6 bases). Germline V CDR1 and CDR2: LNHDA, SQIVND (reference sequence). Trimming took off 5 bases at V and 6 bases at J, with 17 bases between the two ends. The CDR3 runs to 15 residues.

The rearrangement joins TRBV19 to TRBJ1-5; 8 bases are a match to TRBD1. Germline V gene lookup returns CDR1 LNHDA and CDR2 SQIVND (reference sequence). This CDR3 spans 16 amino acids. Trimming removed 5 bases from V and 5 bases from J; junction bases left unmatched: 11. The CDR3 bases are TGTGCCAGTAGTTTCCGGACAGGGACAAGGGATCAGCCCCAGCATTTT. Its translation: CASSFRTGTRDQPQHF.

This clone was seen a few times. The chain uses TRBV11-2 and TRBJ2-7; a possible D gene is TRBD2 (6 bases). CDR3 length: 17 residues. Germline V lookup: CDR1 SGHAT, CDR2 FQNNGV. V was cut by 0 bases and J by 4 bases, with 19 bases left in between. The CDR3 loop reads CASSLDGRSGSSYEQYF. CDR3 nucleotides: TGTGCCAGCAGCTTAGATGGGAGGAGCGGTTCTTCTTACGAGCAGTACTTC.

This clone was counted between two and nine times. The chain carries TRBV2 and TRBJ2-7; TRBD1 matches at 8 bases. Germline V gene data show CDR1 as SNHLY and CDR2 as FYNNEI. The V segment lost 6 bases and the J segment 4 bases; nucleotides outside the gene matches: 8. The CDR3 sequence is 14 residues long. The CDR3 DNA follows: TGTGCCAGCAGCAAACAGGGGGTGGGGTACGAGCAGTACTTC. Amino acids: CASSKQGVGYEQYF.

This clone has just a few counts. The rearrangement joins TRBV4-2 to TRBJ2-2; D not resolved. CDR3 length equals 13 residues. V lost 0 bases and J 8 bases, leaving 7 bases between the germline ends. CDR1 is LGHNA and CDR2 is YNFKEQ in the germline V gene. The CDR3 DNA sequence: TGTGCCAGCAGCCAAGAACTCGGTGGGGAGCTGTTTTTT. It codes for CASSQELGGELFF.

This clone came up a few times. The chain links TRBV9 to TRBJ2-3, with 15 positions matching TRBD2. CDR1 and CDR2 from the germline V gene are SGDLS and YYNGEE. With V trimmed by 3 bases and J by 0 bases, 11 bases remained unmatched. There are 20 residues in the CDR3. In DNA, the CDR3 is TGTGCCAGCAGCGCCCCGGGACTAGCGGGAGGATTAGAGAGCACAGATACGCAGTATTTT. The encoded protein is CASSAPGLAGGLESTDTQYF.

In this sample, this clone turned up a few times. The V and J genes are TRBV7-2 and TRBJ2-7, with TRBD1 matching 9 bases. Germline assignment: CDR1 SGHTA and CDR2 FQGNSA. The CDR3 has 13 amino acids. V shed 5 bases and J 7 bases; nucleotides not matched to a gene: 6. The CDR3 loop is CASSPGQGGEQYF. As DNA, the CDR3 is TGTGCCAGCAGCCCGGGACAGGGAGGTGAGCAGTACTTC.

The DNA for the CDR3 is TGTGCCAGCTCACCCGGGACAGGGGCCTACGAGCAGTACTTC. It codes for CASSPGTGAYEQYF. V is TRBV18 and J is TRBJ2-7; 10 nucleotides align to TRBD1. The CDR3 length is 14 residues. Trimming took 3 bases from V and 2 from J; bases not matched to a gene: 1. Germline values: CDR1 KGHSH, CDR2 LQKENI.

The rearrangement uses TRBV19 and TRBJ2-7, with a tentative D call TRBD2 (6 bases). Germline lookup yields CDR1 LNHDA and CDR2 SQIVND (reference sequence). V lost 6 bases, J lost 2 bases, and 17 bases lay in between. This CDR3 comprises 15 residues. In nucleotides, the CDR3 is TGTGCCAGTAGCCTTCAGGCTAGCGAAACCTACGAGCAGTACTTC. Translated, it gives CASSLQASETYEQYF.

The table lists this clone with a few counts. The CDR3, as DNA: TGTGCCTGGGGGACAGGGGGCAAGGAGACCCAGTACTTC. It encodes CAWGTGGKETQYF. This chain joins TRBV30 and TRBJ2-5; 12 nucleotides line up with TRBD1. V lost 5 bases, J lost 5 bases, and 3 bases stayed unmatched. This CDR3 has 13 residues. Germline V lookup: CDR1 GTSNPN, CDR2 SVGIG (reference sequence). Looking up the rest from reference TRBV30 and TRBJ2-5 gives the full variable domain: SQTIHQWPATLVQPVGSPLSLECTVEGTSNPNLYWYRQAAGRGLQLLFYSVGIGQISSEVPQNLSASRPQDRQFILSSKKLLLSDSGFYLCAWGTGGKETQYFGPGTRLLVL.

This rearrangement joins TRBV7-2 to TRBJ2-3; D may be TRBD2 (5 bases). V gave up 5 bases and J gave up 1 base, with 10 bases separating them. The germline CDR1 and CDR2 sequences are SGHTA and FQGNSA. This CDR3 is built from 14 residues. The CDR3 DNA sequence: TGTGCCAGCAGCACCACTAGTGGCACAGATACGCAGTATTTT. This codes for CASSTTSGTDTQYF.